The 2 T cell receptor beta chains in this list originate from one sample, sequenced in a study of blood T cell repertoires in COVID-19. Sequenced by immunoSEQ multiplex PCR; TCRdb stores in-frame clones only, minus some. This table has about 16,000 clones, around 79% appearing once. Sequenced input: peripheral blood. The source of these receptors is a woman aged 65 to 85 with active COVID-19.

This rearrangement joins TRBV11-3 to TRBJ2-5; 11 bases agree with TRBD2. The CDR3 runs to 17 residues. The trim removed 1 base at V and 2 bases at J, leaving 6 bases unmatched. Per the germline V gene, CDR1 is SGHNT and CDR2 is YENEEA. The CDR3 reads CASSLGLAGGTQETQYF. The CDR3 nucleotides are TGTGCCAGCAGCTTAGGGCTAGCGGGAGGTACACAAGAGACCCAGTACTTC.

This rearrangement joins TRBV3-1 (or the pseudogene TRBV3-2) to TRBJ2-1; D is unclear. Germline loops: CDR1 LGHDT, CDR2 YNNKEL (reference sequence). This CDR3 has 13 amino acids. The germline V and J ends were trimmed by 1 base and 5 bases, with 6 bases remaining between them. CDR3 nucleotide sequence: TGTGCCAGCAGCCAAGGACTCCACAATGAGCAGTTCTTC. Protein sequence: CASSQGLHNEQFF.